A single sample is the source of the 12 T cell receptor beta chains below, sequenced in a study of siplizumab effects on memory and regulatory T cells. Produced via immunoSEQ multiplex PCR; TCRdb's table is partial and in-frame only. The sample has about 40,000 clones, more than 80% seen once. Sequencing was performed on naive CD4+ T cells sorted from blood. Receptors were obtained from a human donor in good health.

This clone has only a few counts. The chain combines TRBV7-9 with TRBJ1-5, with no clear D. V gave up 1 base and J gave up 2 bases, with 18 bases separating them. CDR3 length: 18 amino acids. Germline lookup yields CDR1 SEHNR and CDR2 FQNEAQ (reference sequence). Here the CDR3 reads CASSLELKGEIRNQPQHF. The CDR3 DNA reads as TGTGCCAGCAGCTTAGAACTGAAGGGAGAAATACGCAATCAGCCCCAGCATTTT.

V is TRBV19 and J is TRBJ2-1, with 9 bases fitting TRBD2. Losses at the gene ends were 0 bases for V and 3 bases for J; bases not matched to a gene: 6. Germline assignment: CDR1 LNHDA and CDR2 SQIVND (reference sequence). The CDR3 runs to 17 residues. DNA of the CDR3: TGTGCCAGTAGTATAGATGGCGGGGGGGTTTACTACAATGAGCAGTTCTTC. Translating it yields CASSIDGGGVYYNEQFF.

CDR3 DNA sequence: TGTGCCAGTAGTAGGGACCGACCCTACGAGCAGTACTTC. The encoded protein is CASSRDRPYEQYF. The V and J genes are TRBV19 and TRBJ2-7; either TRBD1 or TRBD2 may supply D (5 bases each). V shed 4 bases and J shed 2 bases, with 9 bases lying between them. CDR1 is LNHDA and CDR2 is SQIVND in the germline V gene (reference sequence). The CDR3 is 13 amino acids. Full variable domain (outside the CDR3, taken from reference TRBV19 and TRBJ2-7): DGGITQSPKYLFRKEGQNVTLSCEQNLNHDAMYWYRQDPGQGLRLIYYSQIVNDFQKGDIAEGYSVSREKKESFPLTVTSAQKNPTAFYLCASSRDRPYEQYFGPGTRLTVT.

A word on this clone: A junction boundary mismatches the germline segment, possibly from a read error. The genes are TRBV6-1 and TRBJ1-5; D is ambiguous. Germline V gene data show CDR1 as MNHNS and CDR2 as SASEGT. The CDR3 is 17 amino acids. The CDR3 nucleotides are TGTGCCAGCAGCGAAGGGAGCAGACTTGGCATAGGACAGCCCCAGCATTTT. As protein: CASSEGSRLGIGQPQHF.

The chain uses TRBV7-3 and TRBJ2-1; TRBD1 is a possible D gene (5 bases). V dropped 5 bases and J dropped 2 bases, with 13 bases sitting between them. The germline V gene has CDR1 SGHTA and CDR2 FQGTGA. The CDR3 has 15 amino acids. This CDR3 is CASSLVGLTYNEQFF. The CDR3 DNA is TGTGCCAGCAGCCTAGTGGGGCTCACCTACAATGAGCAGTTCTTC.

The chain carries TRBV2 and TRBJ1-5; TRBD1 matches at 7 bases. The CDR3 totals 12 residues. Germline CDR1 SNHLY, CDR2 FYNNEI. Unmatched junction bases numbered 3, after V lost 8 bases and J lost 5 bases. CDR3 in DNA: TGTGCCAGCTCGACAGGGTATCAGCCCCAGCATTTT. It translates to CASSTGYQPQHF.

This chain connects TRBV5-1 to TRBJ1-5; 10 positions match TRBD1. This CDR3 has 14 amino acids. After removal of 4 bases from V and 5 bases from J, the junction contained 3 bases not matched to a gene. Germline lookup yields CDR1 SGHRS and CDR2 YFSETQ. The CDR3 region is CASSTGTGDQPQHF. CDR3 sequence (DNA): TGCGCCAGCAGCACAGGGACAGGGGATCAGCCCCAGCATTTT.

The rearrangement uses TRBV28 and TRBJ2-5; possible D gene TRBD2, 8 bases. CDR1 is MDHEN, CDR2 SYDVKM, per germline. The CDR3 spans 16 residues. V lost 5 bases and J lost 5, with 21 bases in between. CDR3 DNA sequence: TGTGCCAGCAGTCCCCCGGGAGGGGGCGCGAAGGAGACCCAGTACTTC. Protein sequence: CASSPPGGGAKETQYF.

The CDR3 DNA is TGTGCCAGCAGTTCCCTAAGGAGCGAGAGGGCCGGGGAGCTGTTTTTT. It translates to CASSSLRSERAGELFF. This chain links TRBV6-5 with TRBJ2-2; tentatively, D is TRBD2 (5 bases). CDR3 size: 16 residues. The germline CDR1 and CDR2 sequences are MNHEY and SVGAGI. The germline V and J ends were trimmed by 4 bases and 6 bases, with 18 bases remaining between them.

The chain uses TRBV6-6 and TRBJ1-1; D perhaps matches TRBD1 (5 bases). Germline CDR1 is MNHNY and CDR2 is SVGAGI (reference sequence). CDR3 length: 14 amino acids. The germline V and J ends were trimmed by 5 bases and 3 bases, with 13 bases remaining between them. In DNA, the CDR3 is TGTGCCAGCAGTCTAAGGGGATTTGACACTGAAGCTTTCTTT. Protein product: CASSLRGFDTEAFF.

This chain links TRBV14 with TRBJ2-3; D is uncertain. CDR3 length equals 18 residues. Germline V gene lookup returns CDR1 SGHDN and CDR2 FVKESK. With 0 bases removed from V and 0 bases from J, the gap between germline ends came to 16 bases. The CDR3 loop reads CASSQEPGLQPSTDTQYF. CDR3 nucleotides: TGTGCCAGCAGCCAAGAACCGGGTCTCCAACCTAGCACAGATACGCAGTATTTT. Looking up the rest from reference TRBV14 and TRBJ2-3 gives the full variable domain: EAGVTQFPSHSVIEKGQTVTLRCDPISGHDNLYWYRRVMGKEIKFLLHFVKESKQDESGMPNNRFLAERTGGTYSTLKVQPAELEDSGVYFCASSQEPGLQPSTDTQYFGPGTRLTVL.

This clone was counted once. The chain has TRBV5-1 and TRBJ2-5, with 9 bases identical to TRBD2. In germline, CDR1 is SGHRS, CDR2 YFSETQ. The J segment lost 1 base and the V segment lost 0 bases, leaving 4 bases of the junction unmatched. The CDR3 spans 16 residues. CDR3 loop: CASSLVAGGPQETQYF. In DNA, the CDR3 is TGCGCCAGCAGCTTGGTCGCGGGGGGGCCCCAAGAGACCCAGTACTTC. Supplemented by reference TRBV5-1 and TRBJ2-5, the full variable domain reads KAGVTQTPRYLIKTRGQQVTLSCSPISGHRSVSWYQQTPGQGLQFLFEYFSETQRNKGNFPGRFSGRQFSNSRSEMNVSTLELGDSALYLCASSLVAGGPQETQYFGPGTRLLVL.